One sample yielded the 31 T cell receptor beta chains listed below, sequenced in a study of cytomegalovirus exposure and HLA in healthy donors. With 60 Vbeta and 13 Jbeta primers, the PCR was carried out. Sequencing was performed with immunoSEQ multiplex PCR; in TCRdb, only in-frame clones are kept and a portion is missing. The sample lists about 150,000 clones, 65% to 90% occurring once. Sequencing used PBMCs. These receptors came from a woman in her 50s in good health and CMV-seropositive.

In regard to this clone: Other nucleotide sequences in the sample specify the same CDR3. The gene calls are TRBV28 and TRBJ1-1, with 7 bases aligning to TRBD1. The germline CDR1 and CDR2 sequences are MDHEN and SYDVKM. V lost 2 bases to trimming and J lost 5 bases; unmatched junction nucleotides: 5. The CDR3 totals 14 residues. The chain's CDR3 is CASSLSQGGTEAFF. The CDR3, as DNA: TGTGCCAGCAGTTTAAGCCAGGGGGGAACTGAAGCTTTCTTT.

The chain has TRBV7-9 and TRBJ2-3, with 9 bases lining up with TRBD1. Germline CDR1 is SEHNR and CDR2 is FQNEAQ (reference sequence). This CDR3 spans 14 amino acids. The V gene end was trimmed by 4 bases and the J gene end by 4 bases; junction bases not matched to a gene: 3. The CDR3 region is CASSSWTGADTQYF. The CDR3 nucleotides are TGTGCCAGCAGCTCCTGGACAGGGGCAGATACGCAGTATTTT.

The CDR3 DNA reads as TGTGCCAGCAGCGCGGGACAGGGGGCAGGGGATACGCAGTATTTT. Residues: CASSAGQGAGDTQYF. V gene TRBV7-6 combines with J gene TRBJ2-3, with 12 bases identical to TRBD1. This CDR3 has 15 amino acids. The V and J ends lost 5 bases and 6 bases, in that order; junction bases with no gene match: 6. The germline CDR1 and CDR2 sequences are SGHVS and FNYEAQ.

On this clone: Different DNA sequences within this sample yield the same CDR3. The chain links TRBV5-1 to TRBJ2-3; 7 bases map to TRBD2. V lost 4 bases, J lost 0 bases, and 8 bases stayed unmatched. The germline V gene encodes CDR1 SGHRS and CDR2 YFSETQ. This CDR3 comprises 16 residues. The CDR3 DNA reads TGCGCCAGCAGCCCCCACGGGAGGCCTAGCACAGATACGCAGTATTTT. Residues: CASSPHGRPSTDTQYF.

CDR3 residues: CASSISPTGGYEQYF. CDR3 nucleotide sequence: TGTGCCAGTAGTATTAGCCCCACAGGGGGCTACGAGCAGTACTTC. This chain uses TRBV19 with TRBJ2-7; 8 bases align to TRBD1. V shed 3 bases and J 3 bases; nucleotides not matched to a gene: 7. Germline assignment: CDR1 LNHDA and CDR2 SQIVND (reference sequence). The CDR3 runs to 15 residues.

V gene TRBV5-4 combines with J gene TRBJ2-7; perhaps TRBD1 as D (7 bases). The CDR3 extends over 14 amino acids. Trimming pared 1 base from V and 3 bases from J, leaving 11 bases between. Germline CDR1 SGHNT, CDR2 YYREEE (reference sequence). This chain's CDR3 is CASSLSGGFYEQYF. The CDR3 DNA follows: TGTGCCAGCAGCTTGTCAGGGGGGTTCTACGAGCAGTACTTC.

CDR3 DNA sequence: TGTGCCAGCAGCCGGGGACAGCTGGCCGGGGCCAACGTCCTGACTTTC. Protein product: CASSRGQLAGANVLTF. The chain couples TRBV5-4 to TRBJ2-6, with 7 bases fitting TRBD1. Trimming at V came to 4 bases and at J to 4 bases, leaving 8 bases not matched to a gene. CDR1 is SGHNT, CDR2 YYREEE, per germline (reference sequence). CDR3 size: 16 residues. The variable domain in full, completed from reference TRBV5-4 and TRBJ2-6, reads ETGVTQSPTHLIKTRGQQVTLRCSSQSGHNTVSWYQQALGQGPQFIFQYYREEENGRGNFPPRFSGLQFPNYSSELNVNALELDDSALYLCASSRGQLAGANVLTFGAGSRLTVL.

This chain uses TRBV2 with TRBJ2-4; the match to TRBD2 covers 9 bases. This CDR3 is 15 amino acids long. Germline V gene lookup returns CDR1 SNHLY and CDR2 FYNNEI. The junction had 6 bases not matched to a gene; V was cut back by 3 bases and J by 6 bases. The CDR3 coding sequence is TGTGCCAGCAGTGAGAGCGGGGGGAACTTAAACATTCAGTACTTC. This codes for CASSESGGNLNIQYF.

The chain recombines TRBV2 with TRBJ1-6; the D gene is possibly TRBD1 (5 bases). This CDR3 spans 16 amino acids. V was pared by 4 bases and J by 5 bases, with 15 bases between. Germline V gene data show CDR1 as SNHLY and CDR2 as FYNNEI. The CDR3 reads CASSVSAGKNNSPLHF. The DNA of the CDR3 is TGTGCCAGCAGTGTTTCGGCAGGGAAGAATAATTCACCCCTCCACTTT.

The V gene is TRBV15, the J gene TRBJ1-3, with 7 bases lining up with TRBD1. The CDR3 is 16 residues long. Germline assignment: CDR1 LNHNV and CDR2 YYDKDF (reference sequence). The trim removed 5 bases at V and 0 bases at J, leaving 7 bases unmatched. The CDR3 DNA sequence: TGTGCCACCAGCGGCCGACAGGGCAGCTCTGGAAACACCATATATTTT. Translating it yields CATSGRQGSSGNTIYF.

The rearrangement uses TRBV2 and TRBJ2-2; TRBD1 is a possible D gene (6 bases). Germline CDR1 and CDR2: SNHLY and FYNNEI. The CDR3 covers 15 residues. Trimming cost V 2 bases and J 6 bases, with 13 bases left between them. The CDR3 loop reads CASSELSGAPGELFF. CDR3 DNA: TGTGCCAGCAGTGAATTGTCAGGGGCCCCCGGGGAGCTGTTTTTT.

V and J are TRBV2 and TRBJ1-1; D is undetermined. CDR1 and CDR2 from the germline V gene are SNHLY and FYNNEI. The CDR3 covers 13 residues. V was clipped by 6 bases and J by 1 base, with 9 bases between them. The CDR3 loop reads CASRNEGNTEAFF. CDR3 DNA sequence: TGTGCCAGCAGGAACGAGGGGAACACTGAAGCTTTCTTT. Combining the CDR3 with reference TRBV2 and TRBJ1-1 gives the whole variable domain EPEVTQTPSHQVTQMGQEVILRCVPISNHLYFYWYRQILGQKVEFLVSFYNNEISEKSEIFDDQFSVERPDGSNFTLKIRSTKLEDSAMYFCASRNEGNTEAFFGQGTRLTVV.

The chain carries TRBV11-2 and TRBJ2-7, with TRBD1 matching 10 bases. The junction had 12 bases not matched to a gene; V was cut back by 6 bases and J by 10 bases. CDR3 length equals 14 residues. Germline V gene sequence: CDR1 SGHAT, CDR2 FQNNGV. The CDR3 sequence: CASRKTGTGDRQYF. CDR3 nucleotide sequence: TGTGCCAGCAGAAAAACCGGGACAGGGGACCGACAGTACTTC.

The rearrangement links TRBV6-1 to TRBJ2-7; maybe TRBD1 (6 bases). CDR1 is MNHNS and CDR2 is SASEGT in the germline V gene. The CDR3 runs 14 residues. V lost 11 bases, J lost 1 base, and 18 bases lay in between. The CDR3, as DNA: TGTGCCTCTCAAGTGCAGGGGCGTTCCTACGAGCAGTACTTC. Its protein is CASQVQGRSYEQYF.

V and J are TRBV7-6 and TRBJ1-2, with D unresolved. The CDR3 runs 13 residues. V was clipped by 5 bases and J by 8 bases, with 15 bases between them. Looked up from germline, CDR1 is SGHVS and CDR2 is FNYEAQ. CDR3 in amino acids: CASSPRGGEGYTF. The CDR3 bases are TGTGCCAGCAGCCCCCGGGGAGGCGAGGGCTACACCTTC. Looking up the rest from reference TRBV7-6 and TRBJ1-2 gives the full variable domain: GAGVSQSPRYKVTKRGQDVALRCDPISGHVSLYWYRQALGQGPEFLTYFNYEAQQDKSGLPNDRFSAERPEGSISTLTIQRTEQRDSAMYRCASSPRGGEGYTFGSGTRLTVV.

V gene TRBV9 combines with J gene TRBJ2-1; 9 nucleotides match TRBD1. Germline CDR1 and CDR2: SGDLS and YYNGEE. The trim removed 4 bases at V and 8 bases at J, leaving 10 bases unmatched. The CDR3 extends over 15 amino acids. CDR3 amino acids: CASSFGQGKGDEQFF. DNA for the CDR3: TGTGCCAGCAGCTTTGGACAGGGGAAAGGCGATGAGCAGTTCTTC. Full variable domain (remainder filled in from reference TRBV9 and TRBJ2-1): DSGVTQTPKHLITATGQRVTLRCSPRSGDLSVYWYQQSLDQGLQFLIQYYNGEERAKGNILERFSAQQFPDLHSELNLSSLELGDSALYFCASSFGQGKGDEQFFGPGTRLTVL.

The chain joins TRBV2 to TRBJ2-7, with D possibly matching TRBD1 (6 bases). The CDR3 is 14 residues long. With 4 bases removed from V and 2 bases from J, the gap between germline ends came to 12 bases. Germline CDR1 is SNHLY and CDR2 is FYNNEI. The CDR3 reads CASSVSGVPYEQYF. In DNA, the CDR3 is TGTGCCAGCAGTGTTTCAGGGGTACCCTACGAGCAGTACTTC. The full variable domain, with the rest looked up from reference TRBV2 and TRBJ2-7, is EPEVTQTPSHQVTQMGQEVILRCVPISNHLYFYWYRQILGQKVEFLVSFYNNEISEKSEIFDDQFSVERPDGSNFTLKIRSTKLEDSAMYFCASSVSGVPYEQYFGPGTRLTVT.

V gene TRBV4-3 combines with J gene TRBJ2-3, with 10 nucleotides matching TRBD2. With 0 bases clipped from V and 3 bases from J, the junction kept 3 bases outside the gene matches. The CDR3 is 16 residues long. Germline V gene data show CDR1 as LGHNA and CDR2 as YSLEER. CDR3 protein: CASSQDPGLATDTQYF. The CDR3 DNA follows: TGCGCCAGCAGCCAAGATCCGGGACTAGCGACAGATACGCAGTATTTT.

The genes are TRBV7-2 and TRBJ2-3; 8 positions match TRBD2. The CDR3 is 15 amino acids. Germline V gene data show CDR1 as SGHTA and CDR2 as FQGNSA. V was clipped by 4 bases and J by 6 bases; unmatched bases: 9. Written as DNA, the CDR3 is TGTGCCAGCAGCTCTTTCGGGACTAGGCTCGATACGCAGTATTTT. This translates into CASSSFGTRLDTQYF.

As concerns this clone: At the DNA level, this CDR3 is encoded by other sequences in the same sample as well. The V gene is TRBV7-9, the J gene TRBJ2-3; TRBD2 is a possible D gene (7 bases). The CDR3 contains 16 residues. Trimming removed 2 bases at V and 1 base at J, with 13 bases between. Per the germline V gene, CDR1 is SEHNR and CDR2 is FQNEAQ (reference sequence). DNA for the CDR3: TGTGCCAGCAGCTTATCCTCGGGGGGCCGCACAGATACGCAGTATTTT. It codes for CASSLSSGGRTDTQYF.

This sequence joins TRBV19 and TRBJ1-2; D is perhaps TRBD1 (5 bases). Germline CDR1 LNHDA, CDR2 SQIVND (reference sequence). Trimming removed 3 bases from V and 8 bases from J, with 13 bases in between. This CDR3 spans 13 amino acids. The CDR3 sequence is CASSMIREEGYTF. The DNA for the CDR3 is TGTGCCAGTAGTATGATCAGGGAAGAAGGCTACACCTTC.

The rearrangement uses TRBV13 and TRBJ1-2, with TRBD1 identical over 9 bases. After removal of 4 bases from V and 4 bases from J, the junction contained 7 bases not matched to a gene. The CDR3 sequence is 15 residues long. Looked up from germline, CDR1 is PRHDT and CDR2 is FYEKMQ (reference sequence). The CDR3 nucleotides are TGTGCCAGCAGCTCCGGGACAGGGCTAGGCTATGGCTACACCTTC. This encodes CASSSGTGLGYGYTF.

The chain links TRBV5-8 to TRBJ2-7; the match to TRBD2 covers 8 bases. This CDR3 contains 15 residues. Germline V CDR1 and CDR2: SGHTS, YDEGEE. J was trimmed by 0 bases and V by 9 bases; bases with no gene match: 11. The CDR3 is CAIAGAAGGSYEQYF. As DNA, the CDR3 is TGTGCCATCGCTGGGGCCGCGGGGGGCTCCTACGAGCAGTACTTC.

The chain carries TRBV6-1 and TRBJ2-3, with D possibly matching TRBD1 (6 bases). Germline V lookup: CDR1 MNHNS, CDR2 SASEGT. The CDR3 length is 15 residues. The ends were cut back, 2 bases at V and 6 bases at J, with 15 bases in the middle. The chain's CDR3 is CASSELGAVRDTQYF. CDR3 in DNA: TGTGCCAGCAGTGAATTGGGGGCAGTTAGGGATACGCAGTATTTT.

The chain uses TRBV7-6 and TRBJ1-5, with 9 bases aligning to TRBD1. CDR3 length: 15 amino acids. V shed 1 base, J shed 2 bases, and the junction held 0 bases outside the gene matches. Germline V gene data show CDR1 as SGHVS and CDR2 as FNYEAQ. The CDR3 reads CASSLGDRGNQPQHF. CDR3 in DNA: TGTGCCAGCAGCTTAGGGGACAGGGGCAATCAGCCCCAGCATTTT.

This clone was detected a few times. The CDR3 reads CAWRWDRNTEAFF. For the CDR3, the DNA is TGTGCCTGGAGGTGGGACAGAAACACTGAAGCTTTCTTT. The chain couples TRBV30 to TRBJ1-1; 7 nucleotides match TRBD1. Germline-derived CDR1 and CDR2 are GTSNPN and SVGIG (reference sequence). The length of the CDR3 is 13 residues. V dropped 3 bases and J dropped 2; count of bases not matched to a gene: 3.

The chain combines TRBV18 with TRBJ1-2; D perhaps matches TRBD1 (6 bases). The V end was cut by 3 bases, the J end by 8 bases, with 22 bases between. The germline gives CDR1 KGHSH, CDR2 LQKENI. The CDR3 contains 16 residues. In DNA form, the CDR3 reads TGTGCCAGCTCACCGGAACCGGGACAATCTGGCGGGGGCTACACCTTC. It translates to CASSPEPGQSGGGYTF.

A single count supports this clone. The V gene is TRBV6-5, the J gene TRBJ1-1; D perhaps matches TRBD1 (5 bases). V was cut by 2 bases and J by 3 bases, with 10 bases left in between. This CDR3 contains 14 residues. CDR1 and CDR2 (germline): MNHEY, SVGAGI. The DNA of the CDR3 is TGTGCCAGCAGTTACGCAGGGAGGGACACTGAAGCTTTCTTT. It specifies CASSYAGRDTEAFF.

The chain joins TRBV19 to TRBJ1-1, with TRBD1 as a possible D gene (5 bases). The CDR3 runs 14 residues. V dropped 2 bases and J dropped 1 base, with 8 bases sitting between them. Per germline, CDR1 LNHDA and CDR2 SQIVND (reference sequence). CDR3 sequence (DNA): TGTGCCAGTAGTATAAGGGGTACGAACACTGAAGCTTTCTTT. Translated: CASSIRGTNTEAFF.

This clone came up once. The chain links TRBV7-8 to TRBJ2-7; TRBD1 matches 12 bases. The CDR3 runs to 16 residues. The germline V gene has CDR1 SGHVS and CDR2 FQNEAQ. The J segment lost 7 bases and the V segment lost 2 bases, leaving 9 bases of the junction unmatched. The CDR3 bases are TGTGCCAGCAGCTTAAATCCGGGACAGGGGGCGCGGGAGCAGTACTTC. It yields the protein CASSLNPGQGAREQYF.

The V and J genes are TRBV2 and TRBJ2-3; D remains ambiguous. The CDR3 is 12 residues long. Germline V gene lookup returns CDR1 SNHLY and CDR2 FYNNEI. With 1 base removed from V and 4 bases from J, the gap between germline ends came to 3 bases. CDR3 bases: TGTGCCAGCAGTGAAGGCGCAGATACGCAGTATTTT. Translating gives CASSEGADTQYF.